This TCR beta chain was found in a study of CD8+CD57+ T cells in acquired aplastic anemia. The template for TCR beta VDJ and CDR3 sequence profiling was genomic DNA. In TCRdb, the reads were re-called with MiXCR into one record per CDR3 protein. The table records 200,000 to 250,000 distinct CDR3 sequences, 34% of them present only once. The table lists this clonotype with a few counts. The CDR3 consists of 18 residues. The trim removed 5 bases at V and 2 bases at J, leaving 13 bases unmatched. Sequencing input: sorted CD4+, CD8+, or CD8+CD57+ T cells (not recorded which) from PBMCs. The chain uses TRBV12-3 or TRBV12-4 and TRBJ2-2; TRBD1 matches at 8 bases. This clonotype was obtained from a human donor in good health, serving as a control. CDR3 nucleotides: TGTGCCAGCAGTCCCCATCAGGGGGCAAGGGATAACACCGGGGAGCTGTTTTTT. It encodes CASSPHQGARDNTGELFF.